These 9 T cell receptor beta chains were all obtained from the same sample, sequenced in a study of shared clonotypes between healthy human individuals. Data came from immunoSEQ multiplex PCR; TCRdb stores just in-frame clones and leaves some out. The sample consists of approximately 350,000 clones, around 67% of them appearing once. Source material: memory CD4+ T cells sorted from blood. Subset specified: CD45RA-negative fraction. The source of these receptors is a man between 25 and 39 years old in good health.

The V gene is TRBV18, the J gene TRBJ1-2; D perhaps matches TRBD1 (6 bases). Trimming took 2 bases from V and 5 from J, leaving 9 bases between them. The CDR3 is made up of 13 amino acids. In germline, CDR1 is KGHSH, CDR2 LQKENI. The CDR3 DNA sequence: TGTGCCAGCTCACCAGTAGGGGGGTATGGCTACACCTTC. This translates into CASSPVGGYGYTF. Filled out from reference TRBV18 and TRBJ1-2, the complete variable domain reads NAGVMQNPRHLVRRRGQEARLRCSPMKGHSHVYWYRQLPEEGLKFMVYLQKENIIDESGMPKERFSAEFPKEGPSILRIQQVVRGDSAAYFCASSPVGGYGYTFGSGTRLTVV.

In its sample, this clone was seen a few times. The chain recombines TRBV18 with TRBJ2-6; D unclear. Germline loops: CDR1 KGHSH, CDR2 LQKENI. V was shortened by 0 bases and J by 3 bases, with 6 bases between the two germline ends. CDR3 size: 15 residues. The CDR3 nucleotides are TGTGCCAGCTCACCACCCTCAGGTGGGGCCAACGTCCTGACTTTC. Its translation is CASSPPSGGANVLTF.

The chain joins TRBV2 to TRBJ2-7, with D perhaps matching TRBD1 or TRBD2 (6 bases each). This CDR3 has 17 residues. V lost 4 bases, J lost 3 bases, and 22 bases lay in between. Germline lookup yields CDR1 SNHLY and CDR2 FYNNEI. For the CDR3, the DNA is TGTGCCAGCAGTGGGACAGCGAGAAATAGGAGGGGCTACGAGCAGTACTTC. This translates into CASSGTARNRRGYEQYF.

The rearrangement links TRBV30 to TRBJ1-3, with a tentative D call TRBD1 (5 bases). Germline CDR1 GTSNPN, CDR2 SVGIG (reference sequence). V lost 3 bases and J 2 bases, leaving 11 bases between the germline ends. The CDR3 is 14 amino acids. The CDR3 region is CAWRGGGTGNTIYF. DNA of the CDR3: TGTGCCTGGAGGGGCGGGGGAACTGGAAACACCATATATTTT.

The chain joins TRBV5-1 to TRBJ2-3; 7 bases agree with TRBD1. The CDR3 has 16 amino acids. The V segment lost 0 bases and the J segment 0 bases; nucleotides outside the gene matches: 4. Germline CDR1 SGHRS, CDR2 YFSETQ. Here the CDR3 reads CASSLEGDSSTDTQYF. The CDR3 nucleotides read TGCGCCAGCAGCTTGGAGGGGGACAGTAGCACAGATACGCAGTATTTT.

The rearrangement uses TRBV5-4 and TRBJ2-7; TRBD2 aligns across 8 bases. Germline V gene lookup returns CDR1 SGHNT and CDR2 YYREEE (reference sequence). The CDR3 length is 14 residues. The trim removed 2 bases at V and 9 bases at J, leaving 10 bases unmatched. In nucleotides, the CDR3 is TGTGCCAGCAGCTTAGCGGGACTAGGGGCTATGCAGTACTTC. It encodes CASSLAGLGAMQYF.

This chain uses TRBV2 with TRBJ1-5; tentative D call: TRBD1 (5 bases). Germline CDR1 and CDR2: SNHLY and FYNNEI. The CDR3 is 13 residues long. The V gene lost 9 bases and the J gene lost 2 bases, with 11 bases spanning the gap. The CDR3 nucleotides are TGTGCCAGTACAGGACGGGGCAATCAGCCCCAGCATTTT. This translates into CASTGRGNQPQHF.

V is TRBV5-1 and J is TRBJ2-5; TRBD2 is a possible D gene (5 bases). V lost 5 bases to trimming and J lost 5 bases, with 13 bases between them. Germline V CDR1 and CDR2: SGHRS, YFSETQ. This CDR3 spans 13 amino acids. The CDR3: CASRSPGTETQYF. CDR3 DNA sequence: TGCGCCAGCAGGTCCCCGGGAACGGAGACCCAGTACTTC.

The chain uses TRBV19 and TRBJ2-3; D possibly corresponds to TRBD1 (5 bases). The CDR3 totals 19 residues. V was cut by 9 bases and J by 0 bases, with 28 bases left in between. The germline gives CDR1 LNHDA, CDR2 SQIVND (reference sequence). The CDR3 nucleotides are TGTGCCAGCCGATACAGGATCGTTTACGATACTTCGAGCACAGATACGCAGTATTTT. Protein product: CASRYRIVYDTSSTDTQYF.